This T cell receptor beta chain was identified in a study of OX40 agonist ivuxolimab in advanced cancers. CDR3 size: 14 residues. Germline CDR1 and CDR2: MDHEN and SYDVKM. Trimming pared 2 bases from V and 2 bases from J, leaving 10 bases between. Assay used: immunoSEQ multiplex PCR; TCRdb lists only in-frame clones, some missing. The repertoire has 65,000 to 95,000 clones, approximately 94% of them found once; the top ten carry 8.5% to 10%. V gene TRBV28 combines with J gene TRBJ2-7; D may be TRBD1 (5 bases). This clonotype originated in an adult with an advanced solid tumor such as melanoma, head and neck, liver or kidney cancer. This specimen was CD4+ or CD8+ T cells sorted from blood, taken in a trial of the OX40 agonist ivuxolimab. Here the CDR3 reads CASSLSQGTYEQYF. The CDR3 region has the DNA TGTGCCAGCAGTTTAAGCCAGGGTACCTACGAGCAGTACTTC.